This T cell receptor beta chain comes out of a study of CD8 T cells in ankylosing spondylitis. As the method for making TCR beta libraries, quantitative 5'-RACE with molecular barcodes was used. TCRdb processed the 5' RACE reads anew with MiXCR; each CDR3 protein has one entry. The repertoire holds approximately 440,000 distinct CDR3 sequences, 15% to 20% seen once, with 1% in the top ten. Study-wide results and caveats: Within peripheral blood, clones linked to disease were CD8+ and relatively rare. Some motif variants had been reported before (in reactive arthritis synovial fluid and blood). For ankylosing spondylitis blood, a TCR beta motif of several highly homologous variants appeared characteristic. It was reported that disease-linked clones were significantly enriched in matched ankylosing spondylitis synovial fluid.

A note on this clonotype: Its target is not known.

The CDR3 spans 13 residues. Trimming took off 2 bases at V and 1 base at J, with 5 bases between the two ends. The sample was blood, either unsorted or a sorted T cell fraction (not recorded which). This TCR derives from a male donor with ankylosing spondylitis. This sequence joins TRBV12-3 or TRBV12-4 and TRBJ1-2, with D uncertain. In DNA, the CDR3 is TGTGCCAGCAGTTTAAGGATTAACTATGGCTACACCTTC. Residues: CASSLRINYGYTF.